A single sample is the source of the 12 T cell receptor beta chains below, sequenced in a study of immune characterization of retroperitoneal liposarcoma (dated by TCRdb to about 2019). Library prep was done by PCR. Reads for this sample came from a NextSeq 500. TCRdb trimmed public reads at Q25 via fastp, called clones via MiXCR and kept in-frame beta chains. Rows matching on CDR3 protein sequence are summarized as one entry with the most common DNA and genes. Counted in this sample were roughly 2,400 distinct CDR3 sequences; roughly 49% of them appeared once. The ten largest account for less than 70% of the sample. The sample consisted of tumor tissue. These TCRs come from a female donor with retroperitoneal liposarcoma.

This clonotype has a handful of counts. The V call is TRBV7-8, the J call TRBJ2-1; D unclear. This CDR3 region has 14 residues. Trimming took off 8 bases at V and 0 bases at J, with 11 bases between the two ends. Germline V lookup: CDR1 SGHVS, CDR2 FQNEAQ. The CDR3 sequence is CASARRNSYNEQFF. The CDR3 DNA follows: TGTGCCAGCGCTAGACGTAACTCCTACAATGAGCAGTTCTTC.

The chain combines TRBV7-2 with TRBJ1-6; D possibly corresponds to TRBD1 (5 bases). The length of the CDR3 is 14 residues. Germline V CDR1 and CDR2: SGHTA, FQGNSA. V was clipped by 5 bases and J by 6 bases, with 11 bases between them. The CDR3 nucleotides are TGTGCCAGCAGCCCGGGACTGATTAATTCACCCCTCCACTTT. It encodes CASSPGLINSPLHF.

In its sample, this clonotype was seen once. The chain recombines TRBV12-3 or TRBV12-4 with TRBJ1-2; TRBD1 aligns across 11 bases. The CDR3 totals 15 residues. The V segment lost 6 bases and the J segment 7 bases; nucleotides outside the gene matches: 10. CDR3 in DNA: TGTGCCAGCAGCCCCAAAGGACAGGGGGCTGGTGGCTACACCTTC. Its protein product is CASSPKGQGAGGYTF.

This clonotype appeared once. This chain links TRBV6-1 with TRBJ2-1; D ambiguous. The V end lost 6 bases, the J end lost 1 base, and 16 bases lay between the germline ends. Germline V gives CDR1 MNHNS, CDR2 SASEGT. CDR3 length equals 16 residues. CDR3 sequence: CASRENRYASYNEQFF. Here the CDR3 DNA reads TGTGCCAGCAGGGAAAATAGGTATGCATCCTACAATGAGCAGTTCTTC.

This chain connects TRBV6-1 to TRBJ2-1, with 7 bases lining up with TRBD2. CDR3 size: 15 residues. Germline CDR1 reads MNHNS; CDR2 reads SASEGT. J was trimmed by 6 bases and V by 2 bases; bases with no gene match: 7. CDR3 DNA: TGTGCCAGCAGTGAAAGACTAGCAGTATTCAATGAGCAGTTCTTC. It yields the protein CASSERLAVFNEQFF.

V is TRBV6-8 and J is TRBJ1-1, with D unclear. Per germline, CDR1 MNHGY and CDR2 SAAAGT. V was clipped by 0 bases and J by 7 bases, with 9 bases between them. The length of the CDR3 is 13 residues. CDR3 bases: TGTGCCAGCAGTTACTCTTCCTTGAGTGAAGCTTTCTTT. Translated: CASSYSSLSEAFF.

The genes are TRBV7-2 and TRBJ2-5; 7 bases are shared with TRBD1. The J call may not be correct, given that the DNA end is closer to TRBJ2-7. This CDR3 spans 14 amino acids. The germline V gene encodes CDR1 SGHTA and CDR2 FQGNSA. The CDR3 sequence: CASSRRQGPYEQYF. CDR3 bases: TGTGCCAGCAGCCGCAGACAGGGCCCCTACGAGCAGTACTTC.

This clonotype was seen only a few times. The chain combines TRBV27 with TRBJ2-1; 12 bases are a match to TRBD2. Germline CDR1 reads MNHEY; CDR2 reads SMNVEV (reference sequence). The CDR3 length is 16 residues. The ends lost 5 bases at V and 4 bases at J; junction bases unmatched: 6. The CDR3, as DNA: TGTGCCAGCAGTACCGGACTAGCGGGAAGGTACAATGAGCAGTTCTTC. This encodes CASSTGLAGRYNEQFF.

The chain employs TRBV11-1 and TRBJ2-5; 10 bases align to TRBD2. The germline gives CDR1 SGHAT, CDR2 FQDESV (reference sequence). Trimming at V came to 6 bases and at J to 11 bases, leaving 15 bases not matched to a gene. The CDR3 consists of 15 residues. This chain's CDR3 is CASRATASGSYEQYF. The CDR3 nucleotides are TGTGCCAGCAGGGCGACTGCTAGCGGGAGCTATGAGCAGTACTTC.

The chain couples TRBV10-2 to TRBJ2-5; possible D gene TRBD2, 5 bases. The DNA end favors TRBJ2-1, so the J call may be wrong. The CDR3 is made up of 20 amino acids. Per the germline V gene, CDR1 is WSHSY and CDR2 is SAAADI. As DNA, the CDR3 is TGCGCCAGCAGGGAGCCTAACGGACTGGCCGATACTGGGCTCATGGGCGAGCAGTTCTTC. Translation: CASREPNGLADTGLMGEQFF.

This sequence joins TRBV12-3 or TRBV12-4 and TRBJ2-5; no clear D gene. The J call is doubtful: the DNA matches TRBJ2-1 better. The CDR3 is 11 residues long. The CDR3 coding sequence is TGTGCCAGCAGTTTAAACAATGAGCAGTTCTTC. Translation gives CASSLNNEQFF.

The rearrangement links TRBV6-1 to TRBJ2-6; unclear D gene. V lost 0 bases and J 0 bases, leaving 6 bases between the germline ends. This CDR3 spans 16 amino acids. The germline gives CDR1 MNHNS, CDR2 SASEGT. The DNA for the CDR3 is TGTGCCAGCAGTGAAGCAGGTCTCTCTGGGGCCAACGTCCTGACTTTC. Translating it yields CASSEAGLSGANVLTF.